These 32 T cell receptor beta chains were all obtained from the same sample, sequenced in a study of blood T cell repertoires in COVID-19. Assay: immunoSEQ multiplex PCR; the TCRdb copy retains only in-frame clones and omits some. The top ten clones hold 4% to 5% of a sample with about 130,000 clones, around 90% of them seen once. Source material: peripheral blood. These TCRs come from a man between 60 and 75 years old with COVID-19, enrolled during active disease.

The chain links TRBV5-1 to TRBJ1-1; TRBD1 agrees at 7 bases. Trimming at V came to 7 bases and at J to 1 base, leaving 4 bases not matched to a gene. Germline lookup yields CDR1 SGHRS and CDR2 YFSETQ. The CDR3 length is 13 residues. The CDR3 loop is CASARTGNTEAFF. Written as DNA, the CDR3 is TGCGCCAGCGCACGGACAGGGAACACTGAAGCTTTCTTT.

Worth noting for this clone: Mismatch with germline at one junction end may stem from a read error. In DNA, the CDR3 is TGTGCCAGCAGTTACTCCGACAATGAGCAGTTCTTC. It codes for CASSYSDNEQFF. The chain joins TRBV6-5 to TRBJ2-1, with D uncertain. CDR3 length equals 12 residues. Germline V CDR1 and CDR2: MNHEY, SVGAGI.

The CDR3 reads CASSPWGLVEQETQYF. The CDR3 nucleotides read TGTGCCAGCAGCCCTTGGGGACTAGTTGAACAAGAGACCCAGTACTTC. V is TRBV5-4 and J is TRBJ2-5, with TRBD2 matching over 8 bases. The junction had 10 bases not matched to a gene; V was cut back by 4 bases and J by 2 bases. Germline V CDR1 and CDR2: SGHNT, YYREEE (reference sequence). The CDR3 covers 16 residues.

This clone has only one observation. The V and J genes are TRBV7-3 and TRBJ2-2; D not certain. Trimming removed 5 bases at V and 2 bases at J, with 9 bases between. Germline CDR1 and CDR2: SGHTA and FQGTGA. The CDR3 is 14 amino acids. The CDR3 DNA follows: TGTGCCAGCAGCCCGACTGACAACACCGGGGAGCTGTTTTTT. Translated: CASSPTDNTGELFF.

V is TRBV2 and J is TRBJ2-5; 9 positions agree with TRBD1. The trim removed 5 bases at V and 1 base at J, leaving 5 bases unmatched. Germline V lookup: CDR1 SNHLY, CDR2 FYNNEI. CDR3 size: 15 residues. CDR3 DNA sequence: TGTGCCAGCAGTTCGGACAGGGGATTCCAAGAGACCCAGTACTTC. Translated, it gives CASSSDRGFQETQYF. The whole variable domain, remainder taken from reference TRBV2 and TRBJ2-5, is EPEVTQTPSHQVTQMGQEVILRCVPISNHLYFYWYRQILGQKVEFLVSFYNNEISEKSEIFDDQFSVERPDGSNFTLKIRSTKLEDSAMYFCASSSDRGFQETQYFGPGTRLLVL.

The chain is built from TRBV19 and TRBJ1-5, with D possibly being TRBD1 (6 bases). The germline V gene has CDR1 LNHDA and CDR2 SQIVND (reference sequence). The ends were cut back, 3 bases at V and 1 base at J, with 7 bases in the middle. This CDR3 spans 14 amino acids. In DNA form, the CDR3 reads TGTGCCAGTAGTATTAGGGGGAGCAATCAGCCCCAGCATTTT. This gives the protein CASSIRGSNQPQHF.

Here the CDR3 DNA reads TGTGCCAGCAGCTTAACGGCGGGAGGGGGCTCTGGGGCCAACGTCCTGACTTTC. Amino acid sequence: CASSLTAGGGSGANVLTF. The rearrangement joins TRBV7-3 to TRBJ2-6; 9 nucleotides line up with TRBD2. Germline V CDR1 and CDR2: SGHTA, FQGTGA. The CDR3 extends over 18 amino acids. V trimming: 0 bases; J trimming: 0 bases; junction bases outside the gene matches: 3.

V and J are TRBV24-1 and TRBJ1-2; 8 nucleotides line up with TRBD1. Germline V CDR1 and CDR2: KGHDR, SFDVKD. V lost 5 bases to trimming and J lost 3 bases; unmatched junction nucleotides: 4. CDR3 length: 14 amino acids. CDR3 coding DNA: TGTGCCACCAGTGGGGGGACAGGAGACTATGGCTACACCTTC. Its protein is CATSGGTGDYGYTF.

The V and J genes are TRBV5-1 and TRBJ1-1; 7 bases agree with TRBD1. This CDR3 region has 17 residues. In germline, CDR1 is SGHRS, CDR2 YFSETQ. With V trimmed by 4 bases and J by 1 base, 13 bases remained unmatched. The CDR3 spells CASSQAFSGTENTEAFF. Here the CDR3 DNA reads TGCGCCAGCAGCCAGGCCTTTTCCGGGACAGAGAACACTGAAGCTTTCTTT.

This chain's CDR3 is CASSWGRGQGYTEAFF. The CDR3 DNA sequence: TGCGCCAGCAGCTGGGGGAGGGGACAGGGCTACACTGAAGCTTTCTTT. The rearrangement joins TRBV5-1 to TRBJ1-1; 9 positions agree with TRBD1. The CDR3 is 16 amino acids. Germline CDR1 and CDR2: SGHRS and YFSETQ. The V gene end was trimmed by 3 bases and the J gene end by 3 bases; junction bases not matched to a gene: 9.

V and J are TRBV29-1 and TRBJ1-4; D possibly corresponds to TRBD1 (6 bases). V was cut by 3 bases and J by 5 bases, with 7 bases left in between. Germline CDR1 SQVTM, CDR2 ANQGSEA. This CDR3 comprises 12 residues. The chain's CDR3 is CSVDGQNEKLFF. CDR3 sequence (DNA): TGCAGCGTTGATGGACAGAATGAAAAACTGTTTTTT.

The gene calls are TRBV28 and TRBJ2-1; TRBD2 matches at 9 bases. This CDR3 has 15 amino acids. Germline V gene lookup returns CDR1 MDHEN and CDR2 SYDVKM. J lost 9 bases, V lost 5 bases, and 11 bases had no gene match. The CDR3 loop is CASSRLAAFMGEQFF. CDR3 sequence (DNA): TGTGCCAGCAGTCGACTAGCGGCTTTTATGGGTGAGCAGTTCTTC.

This clone was recorded only once. The chain joins TRBV5-5 to TRBJ1-1; the match to TRBD1 covers 8 bases. Germline CDR1 is SGHKS and CDR2 is YYEKEE (reference sequence). This CDR3 spans 15 amino acids. V lost 2 bases, J lost 2 bases, and 5 bases stayed unmatched. In nucleotides, the CDR3 is TGTGCCAGCAGCTTCGCAGGGGGCTTCAACACTGAAGCTTTCTTT. Its protein product is CASSFAGGFNTEAFF.

The V call is TRBV9, the J call TRBJ1-4; D is uncertain. CDR3 size: 13 residues. Germline V gene data show CDR1 as SGDLS and CDR2 as YYNGEE. V was shortened by 0 bases and J by 8 bases, with 8 bases between the two germline ends. CDR3 in amino acids: CASSVDSGEKLFF. The CDR3 DNA reads TGTGCCAGCAGCGTAGATTCAGGAGAAAAACTGTTTTTT.

The genes are TRBV14 and TRBJ2-7, with TRBD2 matching 8 bases. CDR1 and CDR2 from the germline V gene are SGHDN and FVKESK. CDR3 length: 13 residues. V lost 2 bases, J lost 4 bases, and 1 base stayed unmatched. CDR3 in amino acids: CASSQRGGYEQYF. CDR3 nucleotide sequence: TGTGCCAGCAGCCAACGGGGGGGATACGAGCAGTACTTC.

This chain connects TRBV18 to TRBJ2-5, with 9 bases lining up with TRBD2. The germline gives CDR1 KGHSH, CDR2 LQKENI. There are 16 residues in the CDR3. The junction had 10 bases not matched to a gene; V was cut back by 2 bases and J by 6 bases. In DNA form, the CDR3 reads TGTGCCAGCTCACCAAGCGGTAGCGGGAGTCAAAAGACCCAGTACTTC. Its protein product is CASSPSGSGSQKTQYF.

The rearrangement links TRBV9 to TRBJ1-2; tentative D call: TRBD1 (5 bases). The CDR3 runs 14 residues. Germline CDR1 reads SGDLS; CDR2 reads YYNGEE. Trimming stripped 7 bases from V and 4 bases from J, with 17 bases between. The CDR3 DNA is TGTGCCAGCGGTGGTTGGGGGGTGAGCTATGGCTACACCTTC. It yields the protein CASGGWGVSYGYTF.

J is TRBJ2-7 and V is TRBV6-5; no firm D call. With 6 bases removed from V and 0 bases from J, the gap between germline ends came to 3 bases. CDR3 size: 11 residues. Germline V lookup: CDR1 MNHEY, CDR2 SVGAGI. The CDR3 loop is CASSNSYEQYF. The CDR3 nucleotides read TGTGCCAGCAGCAACTCCTACGAGCAGTACTTC.

The chain employs TRBV5-1 and TRBJ2-1, with D possibly being TRBD1 (6 bases). The CDR3 is made up of 14 amino acids. Per germline, CDR1 SGHRS and CDR2 YFSETQ. The V and J ends lost 2 bases and 5 bases respectively, with 11 bases between them. The CDR3: CASSLLGQNNEQFF. The CDR3 DNA reads TGCGCCAGCAGCTTATTGGGACAAAACAATGAGCAGTTCTTC.

This sequence joins TRBV7-2 and TRBJ2-3, with 8 bases lining up with TRBD1. The CDR3 length is 14 residues. The V segment lost 3 bases and the J segment 4 bases; nucleotides outside the gene matches: 3. Germline V gives CDR1 SGHTA, CDR2 FQGNSA. The CDR3 DNA reads as TGTGCCAGCAGCTTCTACAGGGGGGCAGATACGCAGTATTTT. Its translation is CASSFYRGADTQYF.

V and J are TRBV23-1 and TRBJ2-7; D might be TRBD1 (5 bases). TRBV23-1 is given ORF status, its function remaining uncertain. The CDR3 length is 16 residues. V lost 4 bases to trimming and J lost 0 bases, with 16 bases between them. In nucleotides, the CDR3 is TGCGCCAGCAGTCGCCCGACAGCTAATTACTCCTACGAGCAGTACTTC. Translating gives CASSRPTANYSYEQYF.

The rearrangement uses TRBV4-1 and TRBJ2-1, with 11 positions matching TRBD2. V was clipped by 4 bases and J by 8 bases; unmatched bases: 10. The CDR3 runs to 16 residues. Germline V gives CDR1 MGHRA, CDR2 YSYEKL. CDR3 sequence: CASSPLEIAGGDEQFF. The DNA of the CDR3 is TGCGCCAGCAGCCCCCTAGAAATAGCGGGAGGGGATGAGCAGTTCTTC.

The sample holds a few counts of this clone. The J gene is TRBJ2-5, the V gene TRBV19; maybe TRBD1 (6 bases). Germline CDR1 reads LNHDA; CDR2 reads SQIVND (reference sequence). This CDR3 has 14 residues. V was shortened by 1 base and J by 5 bases, with 11 bases between the two germline ends. In DNA, the CDR3 is TGTGCCAGTAGTATAGGGCACAGGGTGGAGACCCAGTACTTC. It is translated as CASSIGHRVETQYF.

The table lists this clone with a count of one. V is TRBV4-2 and J is TRBJ2-4; the D gene is possibly TRBD2 (5 bases). Deletions cut 0 bases from V and 7 bases from J, with 19 bases between. This CDR3 has 17 amino acids. The germline V gene encodes CDR1 LGHNA and CDR2 YNFKEQ. The CDR3 nucleotides are TGTGCCAGCAGCCAAGAAGTCTTCGGTGGACTTGAGAACATTCAGTACTTC. Translating it yields CASSQEVFGGLENIQYF.

This clone was counted once. V gene TRBV18 combines with J gene TRBJ1-1; D is perhaps TRBD1 (5 bases). Trimming pared 6 bases from V and 5 bases from J, leaving 16 bases between. The CDR3 runs 14 residues. CDR1 and CDR2 from the germline V gene are KGHSH and LQKENI. DNA of the CDR3: TGTGCCAGCTCCCTGGACGGGGGGACGACTGAAGCTTTCTTT. Translated: CASSLDGGTTEAFF.

The genes are TRBV19 and TRBJ2-7; 9 nucleotides line up with TRBD1. V shed 4 bases, J shed 2 bases, and the junction held 3 bases outside the gene matches. The CDR3 covers 14 residues. Germline V CDR1 and CDR2: LNHDA, SQIVND (reference sequence). The CDR3 DNA sequence: TGTGCCAGTAGTAGAGGGACAGGGACCTACGAGCAGTACTTC. Amino acids: CASSRGTGTYEQYF.

This sequence joins TRBV6-6 and TRBJ1-1; 7 nucleotides agree with TRBD1. There are 16 residues in the CDR3. Germline values: CDR1 MNHNY, CDR2 SVGAGI (reference sequence). V was clipped by 0 bases and J by 2 bases; unmatched bases: 6. CDR3 region: CASSYSRGTANTEAFF. The CDR3 nucleotides read TGTGCCAGCAGTTACTCCCGGGGGACAGCTAACACTGAAGCTTTCTTT.

V is TRBV5-1 and J is TRBJ2-3, with 12 bases lining up with TRBD2. Germline V gene sequence: CDR1 SGHRS, CDR2 YFSETQ. Trimming took 4 bases from V and 1 from J; bases not matched to a gene: 10. The CDR3 length is 18 residues. The CDR3 spells CASSRGLAGSPGTDTQYF. DNA for the CDR3: TGCGCCAGCAGCCGTGGACTAGCGGGATCCCCTGGCACAGATACGCAGTATTTT.

The V gene is TRBV28, the J gene TRBJ1-1; D possibly corresponds to TRBD1 (6 bases). V lost 8 bases, J lost 6 bases, and 19 bases lay in between. Per germline, CDR1 MDHEN and CDR2 SYDVKM. The CDR3 has 14 amino acids. The CDR3 bases are TGTGCCAGCTCCCTTTCAGGGGTGGTCCCTGAAGCTTTCTTT. It codes for CASSLSGVVPEAFF.

The chain recombines TRBV4-2 with TRBJ2-7; TRBD2 aligns across 7 bases. With 1 base clipped from V and 3 bases from J, the junction kept 3 bases outside the gene matches. Germline CDR1 reads LGHNA; CDR2 reads YNFKEQ. CDR3 length: 14 amino acids. CDR3 nucleotide sequence: TGTGCCAGCAGCCAAGTGACGGGAGGCTACGAGCAGTACTTC. This gives the protein CASSQVTGGYEQYF.

The chain couples TRBV3-1 (or the pseudogene TRBV3-2) to TRBJ1-2; D unclear. Germline CDR1 reads LGHDT; CDR2 reads YNNKEL (reference sequence). CDR3 size: 13 residues. V lost 1 base to trimming and J lost 5 bases, with 8 bases between them. The CDR3 loop reads CASSQVYDYGYTF. Written as DNA, the CDR3 is TGTGCCAGCAGCCAAGTCTACGATTATGGCTACACCTTC.

The J gene is TRBJ1-2, the V gene TRBV28; 11 nucleotides align to TRBD1. This CDR3 comprises 17 residues. Germline CDR1 reads MDHEN; CDR2 reads SYDVKM. V lost 3 bases, J lost 1 base, and 7 bases stayed unmatched. CDR3 coding DNA: TGTGCCAGCAGTTTCCGGGACAGGGGGGAAGGTAACTATGGCTACACCTTC. It codes for CASSFRDRGEGNYGYTF.